This T cell receptor (beta chain) comes out of a study of T cells after yellow fever vaccination. Study outcomes and limitations: Sequencing of sorted memory subsets on day 0 failed to detect almost all vaccine-responding clonotypes.

TCRdb re-derived calls from the 5' RACE reads in MiXCR, one entry per CDR3 protein. This sample has around 30,000 distinct CDR3 sequences, with about 10% found just once. The CDR3 runs 14 residues. The V gene lost 1 base and the J gene lost 0 bases, with 6 bases spanning the gap. Germline values: CDR1 SGHTA, CDR2 FQGTGA. This TCR was sampled from a man aged 18-30 years who received the YFV17D yellow fever vaccine. This chain links TRBV7-3 with TRBJ2-5, with unresolved D. The starting material was PBMCs, either bulk or a sorted T-cell subset (CD4+, CD8+, memory, or dextramer-sorted; not recorded which), obtained less than 18 days after the first yellow fever vaccination. DNA of the CDR3: TGTGCCAGCAGCTTAAATCCAAACCAAGAGACCCAGTACTTC. It specifies CASSLNPNQETQYF.